This T cell receptor beta chain was profiled in a study of identical twins. TCRdb used MiXCR to reprocess the 5' RACE reads, holding one entry per CDR3 protein. The data contain some 1,700,000 distinct CDR3 sequences, under 35% of them seen just once; the ten biggest clones take up 0.25% to 0.3%. Per germline, CDR1 DFQATT and CDR2 SNEGSKA (reference sequence). The CDR3 loop spans 11 amino acids. The ends were cut back, 7 bases at V and 7 bases at J, with 14 bases in the middle. The TCR comes from a newborn girl in good health. What was sequenced was cord blood. The rearrangement joins TRBV20-1 to TRBJ2-7; D is perhaps TRBD2 (6 bases). The CDR3 loop is CSEAGYNEQYF. CDR3 coding DNA: TGCAGTGAGGCGGGGTACAATGAGCAGTACTTC.